The 13 T cell receptor beta chains below were found in one sample sequenced in a study of CD8+ T cells in alopecia areata (dated by TCRdb to 2016 to 2019). The sample's time point label is to be understood as: baseline before oral tofacitinib. Lesional scalp punch biopsies and peripheral blood were obtained from alopecia areata patients. Libraries were made using the immunoSEQ multiplex PCR assay. RNA was extracted from all samples and reverse transcribed into cDNA, which served as template for TCR sequencing. Imported from immuneACCESS, the table was reduced by TCRdb to in-frame sequences with V and J called. These copies leave out some clones; in studies compared against another copy, an unresolved V gene accounts for under half, and the cause of the remainder is not known. This sample is represented by 7,000 or so clones; around 60% of them were singletons. The ten most abundant clones make up about 17% of the sample.

This sample comprised skin, obtained at week 0. The receptors were sampled from a human donor with alopecia areata.

The chain joins TRBV6-5 to TRBJ1-2; D gene unclear. Germline CDR1 is MNHEY and CDR2 is SVGAGI. V dropped 3 bases and J dropped 4 bases, with 9 bases sitting between them. The CDR3 covers 13 residues. The CDR3 nucleotides read TGTGCCAGCAGTTATAGCTTCGCCTATGGCTACACCTTC. Protein sequence: CASSYSFAYGYTF.

The V gene is TRBV7-2, the J gene TRBJ2-7; D possibly uses TRBD1 or TRBD2 (5 bases each). Germline V gives CDR1 SGHTA, CDR2 FQGNSA. The CDR3 is 12 residues long. Trimming stripped 4 bases from V and 9 bases from J, with 13 bases between. The CDR3 coding sequence is TGTGCCAGCAGCTCGGGACCGATGGGGCAGTACTTC. This gives the protein CASSSGPMGQYF.

The chain combines TRBV5-4 with TRBJ2-1; 16 bases match TRBD2. The CDR3 totals 17 residues. Germline V gene lookup returns CDR1 SGHNT and CDR2 YYREEE (reference sequence). The V segment lost 4 bases and the J segment 4 bases; nucleotides outside the gene matches: 5. In DNA form, the CDR3 reads TGTGCCAGCAGCGCGGGACTAGCGGGGGGGCGTTACAATGAGCAGTTCTTC. Its translation: CASSAGLAGGRYNEQFF.

This chain joins TRBV5-1 and TRBJ1-1, with D unclear. The germline gives CDR1 SGHRS, CDR2 YFSETQ. V shed 5 bases and J shed 0 bases, with 8 bases lying between them. The length of the CDR3 is 13 residues. For the CDR3, the DNA is TGCGCCAGCAGAGGCACAATGAACACTGAAGCTTTCTTT. Amino acids: CASRGTMNTEAFF.

The chain has TRBV4-1 and TRBJ1-5; 8 bases agree with TRBD1. Unmatched junction bases numbered 3, after V lost 4 bases and J lost 7 bases. CDR1 is MGHRA, CDR2 YSYEKL, per germline. The CDR3 extends over 13 amino acids. CDR3 in amino acids: CASSPTGEQPQHF. CDR3 DNA sequence: TGCGCCAGCAGCCCGACAGGGGAGCAGCCCCAGCATTTT.

This clone appeared a single time. V usage is TRBV7-9 and J usage is TRBJ2-3; D is unresolved. The V gene's germline CDR1 is SEHNR and CDR2 FQNEAQ (reference sequence). This CDR3 region has 17 residues. V dropped 1 base and J dropped 0 bases, with 14 bases sitting between them. The CDR3 DNA reads as TGTGCCAGCAGCTTAGTCTTGGTGCGGTCTAGCACAGATACGCAGTATTTT. Protein product: CASSLVLVRSSTDTQYF.

CDR3 amino acids: CASSAGTLDTQYF. DNA of the CDR3: TGTGCCAGCAGCGCCGGGACTTTAGATACGCAGTATTTT. This chain connects TRBV7-9 to TRBJ2-3; D might be TRBD2 (6 bases). The V gene lost 5 bases and the J gene lost 5 bases, with 11 bases spanning the gap. This CDR3 comprises 13 residues. CDR1 is SEHNR and CDR2 is FQNEAQ in the germline V gene (reference sequence).

This clone was observed a few times. This sequence joins TRBV6-6 and TRBJ1-1, with D perhaps matching TRBD1 (5 bases). Germline loops: CDR1 MNHNY, CDR2 SVGAGI (reference sequence). Trimming removed 3 bases from V and 11 bases from J, with 10 bases in between. The CDR3 has 11 residues. The CDR3 loop reads CASSYAGDAFF. CDR3 coding DNA: TGTGCCAGCAGTTATGCCGGGGACGCTTTCTTT.

In this sample, this clone turned up a few times. The chain carries TRBV11-2 and TRBJ2-5; 9 bases line up with TRBD2. The germline gives CDR1 SGHAT, CDR2 FQNNGV. CDR3 size: 19 residues. Trimming took 5 bases from V and 5 from J; bases not matched to a gene: 21. The CDR3 sequence is CASSRFRPSGVFSVETQYF. The CDR3 DNA follows: TGTGCCAGCAGCCGTTTTAGGCCTAGCGGGGTTTTCTCGGTGGAGACCCAGTACTTC.

This clone is labeled as medium-sized (0.01 to 0.1%). This chain joins TRBV7-7 and TRBJ2-2; D gene ambiguous. V was trimmed by 1 base and J by 4 bases, leaving 10 bases between them. The CDR3 runs 15 residues. The germline gives CDR1 SSHAT, CDR2 FNYEAQ (reference sequence). The CDR3 DNA follows: TGTGCCAGCAGCTTAGACCCAACCTCCACCGGGGAGCTGTTTTTT. It encodes CASSLDPTSTGELFF.

The genes are TRBV28 and TRBJ2-5, with D perhaps TRBD1 (5 bases). CDR3 size: 15 residues. Per the germline V gene, CDR1 is MDHEN and CDR2 is SYDVKM. Trimming took 1 base from V and 4 from J, leaving 13 bases between them. In DNA form, the CDR3 reads TGTGCCAGCAGTTTATACGGTCAAAGGGGAGAGACCCAGTACTTC. The encoded protein is CASSLYGQRGETQYF.

This CDR3 is CASSDLSSYEQYF. The CDR3 nucleotides are TGCGCCAGCAGTGATCTAAGCTCCTACGAGCAGTACTTC. The V call is TRBV10-1, the J call TRBJ2-5; D is undetermined. The closer fit of TRBJ2-7 to the DNA end suggests the J call may be wrong. The CDR3 runs 13 residues. In germline, CDR1 is WNHNN, CDR2 SYGVQD (reference sequence).

By sample fraction, this clone is large. The J gene is TRBJ1-1, the V gene TRBV23-1, with D maybe TRBD1 (5 bases). TRBV23-1 is classed as an ORF, of uncertain function. The CDR3 spans 15 residues. Trimming cost V 4 bases and J 4 bases, with 16 bases left between them. The CDR3 coding sequence is TGCGCCAGCAGTCTACGACAGTGGTTTTCCACTGAAGCTTTCTTT. Protein sequence: CASSLRQWFSTEAFF.